The 5 T cell receptor beta chains listed next were all sequenced from one sample in a study of shared clonotypes between healthy human individuals. The method was immunoSEQ multiplex PCR; TCRdb's version includes in-frame clones alone and lacks a portion of them. Seen here are more than 2 million clones, 90% to 95% observed once, and the top ten hold about 1.6%. Naive CD8 isolation took CD45RO-negative cells positively selected for CCR7 and excluded terminally differentiated effector memory CD45RA+ cells. Sequences were obtained from naive CD8+ T cells from PBMCs. These receptors were taken from a man aged 18-30 years in good health. Some clones in this sample may be carry-over from other donors' samples.

This chain connects TRBV5-1 to TRBJ2-7, with 9 bases aligning to TRBD2. After removal of 9 bases from V and 4 bases from J, the junction contained 11 bases not matched to a gene. The CDR3 is made up of 14 amino acids. Germline CDR1 is SGHRS and CDR2 is YFSETQ. CDR3: CANPPSGEGYEQYF. As DNA, the CDR3 is TGCGCCAACCCACCTAGCGGGGAGGGGTACGAGCAGTACTTC.

The CDR3 region has the DNA TGTGCCAGCAGTTTACCCGAGATAGCGGGAGTGGGCAACGAGCAGTACTTC. Translated, it gives CASSLPEIAGVGNEQYF. V usage is TRBV28 and J usage is TRBJ2-7; 9 nucleotides align to TRBD2. J gave up 5 bases and V 2 bases, and 13 bases lay outside the gene matches. Per germline, CDR1 MDHEN and CDR2 SYDVKM. The CDR3 is made up of 17 amino acids.

The V and J genes are TRBV7-8 and TRBJ2-5, with TRBD1 identical over 8 bases. The CDR3 has 15 amino acids. Germline V gene lookup returns CDR1 SGHVS and CDR2 FQNEAQ. The V segment lost 5 bases and the J segment 5 bases; nucleotides outside the gene matches: 10. Here the CDR3 DNA reads TGTGCCAGCAGCACAACCCGGACAGGGTTCGAGACCCAGTACTTC. Its translation: CASSTTRTGFETQYF.

This clone occurred once. The J gene is TRBJ2-1, the V gene TRBV10-1; tentatively, D is TRBD1 (6 bases). CDR3 length equals 12 residues. Germline loops: CDR1 WNHNN, CDR2 SYGVQD (reference sequence). V lost 2 bases and J 8 bases, leaving 7 bases between the germline ends. The CDR3 protein is CASSEEGDEQFF. CDR3 bases: TGCGCCAGCAGTGAGGAGGGGGATGAGCAGTTCTTC.

This chain joins TRBV7-9 and TRBJ2-1; TRBD1 is a possible D gene (5 bases). Trimming removed 4 bases from V and 9 bases from J, with 19 bases in between. The CDR3 has 15 amino acids. Germline values: CDR1 SEHNR, CDR2 FQNEAQ (reference sequence). The CDR3 bases are TGTGCCAGCAGCTCCCGGGTCCCAGGGTCCGGTGAGCAGTTCTTC. It is translated as CASSSRVPGSGEQFF.